This T cell receptor beta chain was profiled in a study of cytomegalovirus exposure and HLA in healthy donors. Findings and caveats of the study: Follow-up analysis later connected one missense variant in DCLRE1C with trimming of TCR beta V- and J-genes.

Vbeta (60) and Jbeta (13) primers were used in the PCR. Per the original data handling: In a later analysis, of some 80 million unique beta chains, about 11 million appeared in at least two donors. Profiled with immunoSEQ multiplex PCR; TCRdb holds only in-frame clones, not every one. The V and J calls and clone size are taken from that table; D and trimming were inferred from the DNA. Of 85,000 to 100,000 clones in the sample, approximately 77% were seen once. Comments on this clone: No antigen is known for it.

Unmatched junction bases numbered 18, after V lost 6 bases and J lost 13 bases. CDR1 and CDR2 (germline): SGHRS, YFSETQ. The CDR3 has 16 amino acids. Sequencing was done on a sample of PBMCs. The chain combines TRBV5-1 with TRBJ2-1, with 11 bases fitting TRBD1. This receptor was taken from a woman aged 40 to 50 in good health and CMV-seronegative. CDR3 protein: CASTLRTGGTGGQQFF. CDR3 sequence (DNA): TGCGCCAGCACACTACGGACAGGGGGCACGGGAGGCCAACAGTTCTTC.